The T cell receptor beta chain described here comes from a study of T-cell reconstitution after alpha-beta-depleted transplantation in children. Germline CDR1 SGHDT, CDR2 YYEEEE. There are 12 residues in the CDR3. V was cut by 7 bases and J by 3 bases, with 9 bases left in between. A TCRbeta library incorporating unique molecular identifiers was prepared. TCRdb itself ran the PCR reads through MiXCR, one entry per CDR3 protein. The data show 280,000 or so distinct CDR3 sequences, with 11% seen just once and 20% to 25% held by the top ten. This clonotype has at least ten counts. The sample in question was peripheral blood, obtained 180 days after TCRalphabeta/CD19-depleted stem cell transplant. The chain is built from TRBV5-6 and TRBJ2-3; D remains unclear. This receptor was taken from a male patient aged 2 to 10 who had a stem cell transplant for chronic granulomatous disease, so the T cells may come from the graft donor. CDR3 nucleotides: TGTGCCAGCTCTTACGGAACAGATACGCAGTATTTT. Protein: CASSYGTDTQYF. The variable domain in full, completed from reference TRBV5-6 and TRBJ2-3, reads DAGVTQSPTHLIKTRGQQVTLRCSPKSGHDTVSWYQQALGQGPQFIFQYYEEEERQRGNFPDRFSGHQFPNYSSELNVNALLLGDSALYLCASSYGTDTQYFGPGTRLTVL.